Sequencing of this T cell receptor (beta chain) was carried out in a study of blood T cells in healthy people across ages. The CDR3 spans 15 residues. Germline V CDR1 and CDR2: LGHNA, YSLEER. The V and J ends lost 4 bases and 8 bases, in that order; junction bases with no gene match: 9. A sample-barcoded 5' primer and a J-beta primer mix were used in a second PCR of about 7 to 12 cycles. Every cDNA molecule bore a tag from a template-switch adaptor containing 12 random nucleotides. TCRdb itself ran the 5' RACE reads through MiXCR, one entry per CDR3 protein. The table lists about 1.7 million distinct CDR3 sequences, 28% of them singletons.

Sequenced material: blood. The origin of this receptor is a woman aged 25-40 years in good health. The V call is TRBV4-3, the J call TRBJ2-1; the match to TRBD1 covers 9 bases. Written as DNA, the CDR3 is TGCGCCAGCAGCCGCGGACAGGGGAGTTTGGATGAGCAGTTCTTC. Amino acids: CASSRGQGSLDEQFF.